These T cell receptor beta chains were read from a single sample in a study of OX40 agonist ivuxolimab in advanced cancers. Repertoires were generated with immunoSEQ multiplex PCR, while TCRdb's copy carries only in-frame clones and drops some. The sample has some 100,000 clones; about nine tenths are singletons. This specimen was CD4+ or CD8+ T cells sorted from blood, taken in a trial of the OX40 agonist ivuxolimab. The receptors were sampled from an adult with an advanced solid tumor such as melanoma, head and neck, liver or kidney cancer. Each CDR3 is given with its conserved first and last residue. A D gene is named only where the DNA matches it firmly. Clone size is stated in some rows and not others, as once, few, many or a class when expanded.

J: TRBJ2-1; D: TRBD2; size: -; V: TRBV4-1; CDR3: CASSQGSSGFSEQFF; DNA: TGCGCCAGCAGCCAAGGGTCTAGCGGTTTCTCCGAGCAGTTCTTC
J: TRBJ1-2; D: -; size: -; V: TRBV6-6; CDR3: CASSGESSGYTF; DNA: TGTGCCAGCAGCGGGGAAAGTAGTGGCTACACCTTC
J: TRBJ2-2; D: -; size: -; V: TRBV4-2; CDR3: CASSQGLVNTGELFF; DNA: TGTGCCAGCAGCCAAGGACTGGTGAACACCGGGGAGCTGTTTTTT
J: TRBJ2-1; D: TRBD2; size: -; V: TRBV9; CDR3: CASSVTSGSSYNEQFF; DNA: TGTGCCAGCAGCGTGACTAGCGGGAGCTCCTACAATGAGCAGTTCTTC
J: TRBJ2-7; D: -; size: -; V: TRBV11-3; CDR3: CASSLGTSVGYEQYF; DNA: TGTGCCAGCAGCTTAGGGACAAGTGTGGGATACGAGCAGTACTTC
J: TRBJ1-2; D: -; size: -; V: TRBV7-2; CDR3: CASSSQGDLYGYTF; DNA: TGTGCCAGCAGCTCACAGGGAGATTTGTATGGCTACACCTTC
J: TRBJ1-1; D: TRBD1; size: -; V: TRBV28; CDR3: CASSDGQGSNTEAFF; DNA: TGTGCCAGCAGTGACGGACAGGGCTCGAACACTGAAGCTTTCTTT
J: TRBJ2-7; D: -; size: -; V: TRBV29-1; CDR3: CSVEADNYEQYF; DNA: TGCAGCGTTGAGGCGGACAATTACGAGCAGTACTTC
J: TRBJ2-7; D: -; size: -; V: TRBV29-1; CDR3: CSALGSRSYEQYF; DNA: TGCAGCGCCCTCGGGAGCCGGTCCTACGAGCAGTACTTC
J: TRBJ2-5; D: -; size: -; V: TRBV5-1; CDR3: CASSSDAQETQYF; DNA: TGCGCCAGCAGCAGTGACGCACAAGAGACCCAGTACTTC
J: TRBJ1-1; D: -; size: few; V: TRBV10-3; CDR3: CAISESSKAFF; DNA: TGTGCCATCAGTGAGTCGAGCAAAGCTTTCTTT
J: TRBJ2-5; D: TRBD1; size: -; V: TRBV19; CDR3: CASSMSPDRRETQYF; DNA: TGTGCCAGTAGTATGTCTCCGGACAGGCGGGAGACCCAGTACTTC
J: TRBJ1-4; D: -; size: few; V: TRBV6-5; CDR3: CASSYTGAEKLFF; DNA: TGTGCCAGCAGTTACACGGGGGCTGAAAAACTGTTTTTT
J: TRBJ1-1; D: -; size: -; V: TRBV2; CDR3: CASSSERGEAFF; DNA: TGTGCCAGCAGCTCAGAGAGGGGAGAAGCTTTCTTT
J: TRBJ1-4; D: -; size: -; V: TRBV2; CDR3: CASNGRAGDEKLFF; DNA: TGTGCCAGCAACGGTCGGGCAGGGGACGAAAAACTGTTTTTT
J: TRBJ2-5; D: TRBD1; size: -; V: TRBV19; CDR3: CASSDRGLETQYF; DNA: TGTGCCAGTAGCGACAGGGGGCTCGAGACCCAGTACTTC
J: TRBJ2-7; D: -; size: -; V: TRBV18; CDR3: CASSPAGDSYEQYF; DNA: TGTGCCAGCTCACCAGCTGGTGACTCCTACGAGCAGTACTTC
J: TRBJ1-1; D: TRBD1; size: -; V: TRBV15; CDR3: CATSRGLTGGTEAFF; DNA: TGTGCCACCAGCAGAGGGTTGACAGGGGGCACTGAAGCTTTCTTT
J: TRBJ1-4; D: TRBD1; size: -; V: TRBV15; CDR3: CAVGTGDEKLFF; DNA: TGTGCCGTCGGGACAGGGGACGAAAAACTGTTTTTT
J: TRBJ2-2; D: -; size: -; V: TRBV6-5; CDR3: CASSYAGAGITGELFF; DNA: TGTGCCAGCAGTTACGCAGGGGCGGGGATCACCGGGGAGCTGTTTTTT
J: TRBJ2-2; D: TRBD2; size: -; V: TRBV5-1; CDR3: CASSWTSSNTGELFF; DNA: TGCGCCAGCAGCTGGACTAGCTCGAACACCGGGGAGCTGTTTTTT
J: TRBJ2-1; D: TRBD2; size: -; V: TRBV30; CDR3: CAWSALGTSGTYNEQFF; DNA: TGTGCCTGGAGTGCTCTCGGGACTAGCGGTACCTACAATGAGCAGTTCTTC
J: TRBJ1-2; D: -; size: -; V: TRBV7-3; CDR3: CASSPNGGVGIGYTF; DNA: TGTGCCAGCAGCCCGAATGGAGGGGTCGGCATCGGCTACACCTTC
J: TRBJ1-2; D: -; size: once; V: TRBV5-4; CDR3: CASSPVAGRNGYTF; DNA: TGTGCCAGCAGCCCGGTGGCAGGGAGGAATGGCTACACCTTC
J: TRBJ2-1; D: TRBD1; size: -; V: TRBV2; CDR3: CASRTGSRSDEQFF; DNA: TGTGCCAGCAGGACAGGGTCTCGAAGCGATGAGCAGTTCTTC
J: TRBJ1-2; D: TRBD1; size: -; V: TRBV5-1; CDR3: CASRTGTVNYGYTF; DNA: TGCGCCAGCAGGACCGGGACAGTAAACTATGGCTACACCTTC
J: TRBJ2-7; D: -; size: -; V: TRBV6-5; CDR3: CASRTASYEQYF; DNA: TGTGCCAGCAGGACAGCGTCCTACGAGCAGTACTTC
J: TRBJ2-7; D: TRBD2; size: -; V: TRBV19; CDR3: CASSIVAGASYEQYF; DNA: TGTGCCAGTAGTATAGTTGCGGGAGCCTCCTACGAGCAGTACTTC
J: TRBJ1-1; D: -; size: -; V: TRBV6-5; CDR3: CASSYHSNTEAFF; DNA: TGTGCCAGCAGTTACCACAGTAACACTGAAGCTTTCTTT
J: TRBJ2-1; D: TRBD2; size: -; V: TRBV7-9; CDR3: CASSSTGTSGSNNEQFF; DNA: TGTGCCAGCAGTTCTACCGGGACTAGCGGGAGTAACAATGAGCAGTTCTTC
J: TRBJ2-7; D: TRBD1; size: -; V: TRBV28; CDR3: CASTLRDRVDEQYF; DNA: TGTGCCAGCACCCTCCGGGACAGGGTCGACGAGCAGTACTTC
J: TRBJ1-3; D: -; size: -; V: TRBV10-3; CDR3: CAISPDPGNTIYF; DNA: TGTGCCATCTCCCCGGACCCTGGAAACACCATATATTTT
J: TRBJ1-2; D: -; size: -; V: TRBV18; CDR3: CASSPDRNNPYGYTF; DNA: TGTGCCAGCTCACCCGACCGCAACAATCCCTATGGCTACACCTTC
J: TRBJ2-5; D: -; size: -; V: TRBV10-2; CDR3: CASSNRQETQYF; DNA: TGCGCCAGCAGTAACAGACAAGAGACCCAGTACTTC
J: TRBJ2-6; D: TRBD1; size: -; V: TRBV7-3; CDR3: CASGRTGTGSGANVLTF; DNA: TGTGCCAGCGGAAGGACAGGGACCGGCTCTGGGGCCAACGTCCTGACTTTC
J: TRBJ2-1; D: -; size: -; V: TRBV11-2; CDR3: CASSLDTANEQFF; DNA: TGTGCCAGCAGCTTAGATACGGCAAATGAGCAGTTCTTC
J: TRBJ1-1; D: -; size: -; V: TRBV7-9; CDR3: CASSSQGSGSTEAFF; DNA: TGTGCCAGCAGCTCCCAGGGGTCGGGGAGCACTGAAGCTTTCTTT
J: TRBJ1-3; D: -; size: few; V: TRBV4-1; CDR3: CASSHPSGNTIYF; DNA: TGCGCCAGCAGCCATCCCTCTGGAAACACCATATATTTT
J: TRBJ1-1; D: -; size: -; V: TRBV18; CDR3: CASQKSNTEAFF; DNA: TGTGCCAGCCAGAAATCGAACACTGAAGCTTTCTTT
J: TRBJ2-3; D: -; size: -; V: TRBV29-1; CDR3: CSVERQGYESQYF; DNA: TGCAGCGTTGAAAGGCAAGGGTATGAGTCGCAGTATTTT
J: TRBJ2-3; D: -; size: -; V: TRBV18; CDR3: CASSPPGFGGTDTQYF; DNA: TGTGCCAGCTCACCTCCGGGATTTGGGGGCACAGATACGCAGTATTTT
J: TRBJ1-3; D: -; size: -; V: TRBV7-2; CDR3: CASSLDRGTGNTIYF; DNA: TGTGCCAGCAGCTTAGATAGGGGAACTGGAAACACCATATATTTT
J: TRBJ2-6; D: -; size: -; V: TRBV5-1; CDR3: CASSLQGTGANVLTF; DNA: TGCGCCAGCAGCTTACAGGGTACCGGGGCCAACGTCCTGACTTTC
J: TRBJ2-7; D: -; size: -; V: TRBV11-1; CDR3: CASSLADGGTYEQYF; DNA: TGTGCCAGCAGCTTAGCGGATGGAGGAACCTACGAGCAGTACTTC
J: TRBJ1-2; D: -; size: few; V: TRBV5-1; CDR3: CASSPTDAYGYTF; DNA: TGCGCCAGCAGCCCGACAGATGCCTATGGCTACACCTTC
J: TRBJ2-7; D: -; size: -; V: TRBV9; CDR3: CASSPDGTEAYEQYF; DNA: TGTGCCAGCAGCCCTGACGGGACCGAGGCCTACGAGCAGTACTTC
J: TRBJ2-1; D: -; size: -; V: TRBV6-1; CDR3: CASSEGLAREQFF; DNA: TGTGCCAGCAGTGAAGGTCTAGCGCGAGAGCAGTTCTTC
J: TRBJ2-5; D: TRBD2; size: -; V: TRBV7-8; CDR3: CASSLAFASGGEETQYF; DNA: TGTGCCAGCAGCTTAGCGTTTGCAAGCGGGGGGGAAGAGACCCAGTACTTC
J: TRBJ2-7; D: -; size: -; V: TRBV5-1; CDR3: CASSLNDGSAYEQYF; DNA: TGCGCCAGCAGCTTGAACGACGGGTCCGCCTACGAGCAGTACTTC
J: TRBJ2-2; D: -; size: -; V: TRBV27; CDR3: CASSGDWGPTGELFF; DNA: TGTGCCAGCAGTGGGGACTGGGGACCCACCGGGGAGCTGTTTTTT
J: TRBJ2-5; D: -; size: -; V: TRBV11-2; CDR3: CASSRTQQETQYF; DNA: TGTGCCAGCAGCCGGACACAGCAAGAGACCCAGTACTTC
J: TRBJ1-4; D: TRBD1; size: -; V: TRBV2; CDR3: CANRGRQGEKLFF; DNA: TGTGCCAACCGGGGCCGACAGGGGGAAAAACTGTTTTTT
J: TRBJ1-2; D: -; size: -; V: TRBV6-6; CDR3: CASSYAPTENGYTF; DNA: TGTGCCAGCAGTTACGCCCCGACGGAGAATGGCTACACCTTC
J: TRBJ2-3; D: -; size: -; V: TRBV4-1; CDR3: CASSQAATGHDTDTQYF; DNA: TGCGCCAGCAGCCAAGCCGCCACAGGGCACGACACAGATACGCAGTATTTT